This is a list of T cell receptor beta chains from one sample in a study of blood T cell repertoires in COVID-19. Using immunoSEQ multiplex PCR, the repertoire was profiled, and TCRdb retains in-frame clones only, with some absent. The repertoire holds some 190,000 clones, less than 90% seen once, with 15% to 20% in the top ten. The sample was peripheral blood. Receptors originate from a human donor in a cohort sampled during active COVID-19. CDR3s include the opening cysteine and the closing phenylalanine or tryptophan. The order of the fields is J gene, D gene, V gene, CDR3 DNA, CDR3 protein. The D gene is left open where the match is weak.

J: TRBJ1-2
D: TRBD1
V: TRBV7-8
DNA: TGTGCCAGCAGCCCTCCCGGGACAGCCTATGGCTACACCTTC
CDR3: CASSPPGTAYGYTF

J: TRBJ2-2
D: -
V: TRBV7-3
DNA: TGTGCCAGCAGCGGGTCAGTTCGGGACGGGGAGCTGTTTTTT
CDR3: CASSGSVRDGELFF

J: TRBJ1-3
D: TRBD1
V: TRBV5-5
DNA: TGTGCCAGCAGCTTCCCACAGGGGACTGGAAACACCATATATTTT
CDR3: CASSFPQGTGNTIYF

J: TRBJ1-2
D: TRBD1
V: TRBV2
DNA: TGTGCCAGCAGCCCCGGGACAGTCGGCTACACCTTC
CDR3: CASSPGTVGYTF

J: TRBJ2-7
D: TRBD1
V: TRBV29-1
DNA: TGCAGCGTTGCGCGACAGGGGACCTACGAGCAGTACTTC
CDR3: CSVARQGTYEQYF

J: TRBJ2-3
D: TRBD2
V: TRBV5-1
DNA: TGCGCCAGCAGCTTGAACCCCGGGACTAGTACAGATACGCAGTATTTT
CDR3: CASSLNPGTSTDTQYF

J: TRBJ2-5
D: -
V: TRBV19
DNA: TGTGCCAGTAGTATAGCGTCTTACCAAGAGACCCAGTACTTC
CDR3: CASSIASYQETQYF

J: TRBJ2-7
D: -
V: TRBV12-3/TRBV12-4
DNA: TGTGCCAGCAGTTTTGCCGGCTACGAGCAGTACTTC
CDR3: CASSFAGYEQYF

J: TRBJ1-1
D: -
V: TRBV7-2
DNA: TGTGCCAGCAGCTTAGTTGCGGCTGAAGCTTTCTTT
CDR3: CASSLVAAEAFF

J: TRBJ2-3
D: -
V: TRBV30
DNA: TGTGCCTGGAGTGTTCCTGGCAGGGTCGTAGATACGCAGTATTTT
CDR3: CAWSVPGRVVDTQYF

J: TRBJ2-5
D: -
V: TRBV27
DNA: TGTGCCAGCAGCCCTCTATCACCGGAGGAGACCCAGTACTTC
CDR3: CASSPLSPEETQYF

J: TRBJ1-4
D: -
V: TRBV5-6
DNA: TGTGCCAGCAGCCGAGTTACGGGGGGTATCGATGAAAAACTGTTTTTT
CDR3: CASSRVTGGIDEKLFF

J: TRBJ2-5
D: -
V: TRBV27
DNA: TGTGCCAGCAGTTTTCGGGAGAATGGAGGAGAGACCCAGTACTTC
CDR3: CASSFRENGGETQYF

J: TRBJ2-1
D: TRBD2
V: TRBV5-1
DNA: TGCGCCAGCAGCCCAACTAGCGGGAGCAATGAGCAGTTCTTC
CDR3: CASSPTSGSNEQFF

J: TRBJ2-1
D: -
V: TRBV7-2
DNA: TGTGCCAGCAGCTTAGGGACTACGACCTACAATGAGCAGTTCTTC
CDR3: CASSLGTTTYNEQFF

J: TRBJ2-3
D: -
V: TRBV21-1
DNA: TGTGCCAGCAGCAAAAAGAGTCTTAGTACAGATACGCAGTATTTT
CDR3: CASSKKSLSTDTQYF